These 16 T cell receptor beta chains were all obtained from the same sample, sequenced in a study of T cell responses to AZD1222 COVID-19 vaccine. The repertoire was sequenced with immunoSEQ multiplex PCR; TCRdb's copy has only in-frame clones and lacks some. The repertoire holds about 200,000 clones, with around 94% as singletons. The sequencing used peripheral blood, collected on day 0 of AZD1222 vaccination. These receptors all stem from an adult in good health.

Of note for this clone: This specimen includes other DNA sequences encoding the same CDR3. The chain has TRBV7-9 and TRBJ1-1, with D possibly TRBD1 on 6 matching bases. The CDR3 length is 14 residues. Trimming removed 0 bases from V and 4 bases from J, with 9 bases in between. The germline CDR1 and CDR2 sequences are SEHNR and FQNEAQ (reference sequence). The CDR3: CASSLASTGTEAFF. The DNA of the CDR3 is TGTGCCAGCAGCTTAGCGTCGACAGGCACTGAAGCTTTCTTT. The variable domain in full, with the rest retrieved from reference TRBV7-9 and TRBJ1-1, is DTGVSQNPRHKITKRGQNVTFRCDPISEHNRLYWYRQTLGQGPEFLTYFQNEAQLEKSRLLSDRFSAERPKGSFSTLEIQRTEQGDSAMYLCASSLASTGTEAFFGQGTRLTVV.

The gene calls are TRBV29-1 and TRBJ1-1, with D perhaps matching TRBD1 (5 bases). This CDR3 region has 12 residues. Germline lookup yields CDR1 SQVTM and CDR2 ANQGSEA. The V gene lost 1 base and the J gene lost 6 bases, with 9 bases spanning the gap. CDR3: CSVEGGRSEAFF. Here the CDR3 DNA reads TGCAGCGTTGAAGGGGGCCGGTCTGAAGCTTTCTTT.

This clone is a singleton in its sample. The V call is TRBV28, the J call TRBJ1-2; 10 nucleotides align to TRBD1. After removal of 10 bases from V and 6 bases from J, the junction contained 17 bases not matched to a gene. Germline CDR1 reads MDHEN; CDR2 reads SYDVKM. CDR3 size: 16 residues. CDR3 coding DNA: TGTGCCACCGTCCACCTCCCCAGACAGGGGGCGAATGGCTACACCTTC. It encodes CATVHLPRQGANGYTF.

In its sample, this clone was seen once. The V gene is TRBV24-1, the J gene TRBJ2-3; no reliable D call. In germline, CDR1 is KGHDR, CDR2 SFDVKD. The length of the CDR3 is 11 residues. The germline V and J ends were trimmed by 5 bases and 6 bases, with 5 bases remaining between them. The chain's CDR3 is CATSVSDTQYF. The CDR3 DNA follows: TGTGCCACCAGTGTATCTGATACGCAGTATTTT.

This clone was seen just once. The CDR3 protein is CASSPFPQTGTHNYGYTF. CDR3 bases: TGTGCCAGCAGCCCATTTCCTCAAACCGGGACACACAACTATGGCTACACCTTC. The rearrangement uses TRBV3-1 (or the pseudogene TRBV3-2) and TRBJ1-2, with D possibly being TRBD1 (6 bases). The CDR3 is 18 residues long. The germline V gene has CDR1 LGHDT and CDR2 YNNKEL (reference sequence). V lost 4 bases and J lost 2, with 23 bases in between.

The chain is built from TRBV5-1 and TRBJ2-1; D may be TRBD2 (6 bases). The V end lost 0 bases, the J end lost 7 bases, and 17 bases lay between the germline ends. Germline V lookup: CDR1 SGHRS, CDR2 YFSETQ. This CDR3 region has 16 residues. The CDR3 DNA follows: TGCGCCAGCAGCTTGGAACCCCCCCCCAGCGGGAATGAGCAGTTCTTC. This sequence encodes CASSLEPPPSGNEQFF.

V gene TRBV18 combines with J gene TRBJ2-2; TRBD1 agrees at 8 bases. The junction had 1 base not matched to a gene; V was cut back by 6 bases and J by 1 base. Germline V lookup: CDR1 KGHSH, CDR2 LQKENI. CDR3 size: 14 residues. CDR3 sequence (DNA): TGTGCCAGCTCGGGACAGGAGAACACCGGGGAGCTGTTTTTT. It is translated as CASSGQENTGELFF.

The chain employs TRBV28 and TRBJ1-2, with D possibly TRBD1 on 6 matching bases. Trimming took 6 bases from V and 7 from J, leaving 21 bases between them. There are 15 residues in the CDR3. Germline V gives CDR1 MDHEN, CDR2 SYDVKM. CDR3 residues: CASSLTRSGGLGYTF. The CDR3 nucleotides read TGTGCCAGCAGCCTCACTCGTTCTGGGGGCCTTGGCTACACCTTC.

The chain combines TRBV29-1 with TRBJ1-1, with 9 bases lining up with TRBD1. This CDR3 has 12 amino acids. The germline V gene has CDR1 SQVTM and CDR2 ANQGSEA. V lost 7 bases and J lost 1; bases outside the gene matches: 1. CDR3 in DNA: TGCAGCGGGACAGGGGCGAACACTGAAGCTTTCTTT. Protein: CSGTGANTEAFF.

The rearrangement links TRBV19 to TRBJ2-5; 8 nucleotides align to TRBD1. Germline V gives CDR1 LNHDA, CDR2 SQIVND (reference sequence). Trimming cost V 3 bases and J 4 bases; bases outside gene matches: 4. This CDR3 is 14 amino acids long. CDR3 in DNA: TGTGCCAGTAGTATCGGACAGGGAATAGAGACCCAGTACTTC. It encodes CASSIGQGIETQYF.

This chain connects TRBV11-2 to TRBJ2-5; 7 positions match TRBD2. This CDR3 has 13 amino acids. CDR1 SGHAT and CDR2 FQNNGV come from the germline V gene. After removal of 5 bases from V and 4 bases from J, the junction contained 4 bases not matched to a gene. The CDR3: CASSASGAETQYF. For the CDR3, the DNA is TGTGCCAGCAGCGCCAGCGGGGCAGAGACCCAGTACTTC.

This clone was detected only once. The V gene is TRBV2, the J gene TRBJ1-1; 7 bases map to TRBD1. This CDR3 comprises 12 residues. Germline V gene lookup returns CDR1 SNHLY and CDR2 FYNNEI. V was pared by 6 bases and J by 8 bases, with 6 bases of the junction left unmatched. CDR3 sequence: CASRDDRVEAFF. The CDR3 region has the DNA TGTGCCAGCAGGGACGACAGGGTAGAAGCTTTCTTT.

The J gene is TRBJ2-3, the V gene TRBV7-9, with 9 bases that match TRBD2. Trimming cost V 5 bases and J 2 bases; bases outside gene matches: 8. The germline gives CDR1 SEHNR, CDR2 FQNEAQ (reference sequence). This CDR3 is 16 amino acids long. CDR3 sequence: CASSLKTSGYTDTQYF. Written as DNA, the CDR3 is TGTGCCAGCAGCCTCAAGACTAGCGGTTACACAGATACGCAGTATTTT.

V and J are TRBV11-3 and TRBJ2-7, with a tentative D call TRBD1 (6 bases). With 3 bases removed from V and 1 base from J, the gap between germline ends came to 13 bases. This CDR3 is built from 15 residues. The germline gives CDR1 SGHNT, CDR2 YENEEA. CDR3 in amino acids: CASSLGRQESYEQYF. CDR3 DNA: TGTGCCAGCAGCTTGGGACGACAGGAGTCCTACGAGCAGTACTTC. The full variable domain, in which reference TRBV11-3 and TRBJ2-7 provide the parts outside the CDR3, is EAGVVQSPRYKIIEKKQPVAFWCNPISGHNTLYWYLQNLGQGPELLIRYENEEAVDDSQLPKDRFSAERLKGVDSTLKIQPAELGDSAVYLCASSLGRQESYEQYFGPGTRLTVT.

This clone has only one observation. The genes are TRBV7-6 and TRBJ2-7, with D tentatively TRBD1 or TRBD2 (7 bases each). The V gene lost 6 bases and the J gene lost 0 bases, with 15 bases spanning the gap. Looked up from germline, CDR1 is SGHVS and CDR2 is FNYEAQ. This CDR3 has 15 amino acids. The CDR3 is CASSFDRDYSYEQYF. In DNA, the CDR3 is TGTGCCAGCAGTTTCGACAGGGACTACTCCTACGAGCAGTACTTC.

The chain is built from TRBV7-9 and TRBJ1-5, with a possible D match to TRBD1 (5 bases). This CDR3 contains 14 residues. CDR1 and CDR2 from the germline V gene are SEHNR and FQNEAQ (reference sequence). V was pared by 3 bases and J by 9 bases, with 15 bases between. CDR3 nucleotide sequence: TGTGCCAGCAGCTTTGGGGACCTTCTGTCGCCCCAGCATTTT. This encodes CASSFGDLLSPQHF. The entire variable domain, with the rest obtained from reference TRBV7-9 and TRBJ1-5, is as follows: DTGVSQNPRHKITKRGQNVTFRCDPISEHNRLYWYRQTLGQGPEFLTYFQNEAQLEKSRLLSDRFSAERPKGSFSTLEIQRTEQGDSAMYLCASSFGDLLSPQHFGDGTRLSIL.